This TCR beta chain was captured in a study of T cell responses to AZD1222 COVID-19 vaccine. The repertoire was sequenced with immunoSEQ multiplex PCR; TCRdb's copy has only in-frame clones and lacks some. The sample records 90,000 to 120,000 clones, roughly nine tenths being singletons. The receptor was isolated from an adult in good health. Sequences were derived from peripheral blood, sampled on day 0 of AZD1222 vaccination.

The chain's CDR3 is CASSQDIGLAVNNEQFF. For the CDR3, the DNA is TGTGCCAGCAGCCAAGATATAGGGCTAGCGGTTAACAATGAGCAGTTCTTC. This chain links TRBV4-2 with TRBJ2-1, with 7 bases aligning to TRBD2. Germline V gene data show CDR1 as LGHNA and CDR2 as YNFKEQ. V gave up 0 bases and J gave up 5 bases; unmatched junction bases: 10. The CDR3 has 17 amino acids.